In its sample, the clone carrying this T cell receptor (beta chain) ranks as medium-sized. Each TCR transcript was tagged with a 10-nucleotide random UMI during 5'RACE. Sequencing of 15-18 subjects in each run yielded over 180 million TCR-beta sequences. TCRdb called the 5' RACE reads again in MiXCR, with one record for every CDR3 protein. This table has fewer than 25,000 distinct CDR3 sequences, more than 9% appearing once. V dropped 6 bases and J dropped 4 bases, with 16 bases sitting between them. CDR1 and CDR2 from the germline V gene are SQVTM and ANQGSEA. This CDR3 contains 14 residues. The sample originates from a study of neurological immune-mediated disorders. Source material was 2 million unsorted PBMCs, stored at -80 °C in RNAlater.

Sequenced: PBMCs. The rearrangement joins TRBV29-1 to TRBJ1-5, with a weak D call TRBD1 (5 bases). The origin of this receptor is a woman in her sixties or seventies with HTLV-1-associated myelopathy (HAM/TSP). The CDR3 spells CSVATGGGNQPQHF. The CDR3 region has the DNA TGCAGCGTCGCTACCGGGGGGGGAAATCAGCCCCAGCATTTT.